Here is one TCR beta chain with its context. Its specificity is not known. The PCR made use of 60 Vbeta and 13 Jbeta primers. Assay used: immunoSEQ multiplex PCR; TCRdb lists only in-frame clones, some missing. In the table there are about 110,000 clones, 15% of which are singletons. This entry comes from a study of cytomegalovirus exposure and HLA in healthy donors. Study-wide findings and caveats: A later analysis reportedly identified an Asian-associated ancestry cluster as carrying fewer N-insertions than the roughly 700-donor mean. Accounts indicate the classifier identified cytomegalovirus status with strong specificity and sensitivity. Follow-up analysis later connected one missense variant in DCLRE1C with trimming of TCR beta V- and J-genes.

Losses at the gene ends were 6 bases for V and 0 bases for J; bases not matched to a gene: 5. Germline loops: CDR1 SNHLY, CDR2 FYNNEI. The CDR3 contains 15 residues. The rearrangement joins TRBV2 to TRBJ1-5; 7 positions match TRBD1. This TCR was sampled from a woman aged 18-29 years in good health and CMV-seronegative. Sequencing was done on a sample of PBMCs. The CDR3 bases are TGTGCCAGCAGGGCCGGGACAGATAGCAATCAGCCCCAGCATTTT. Translation: CASRAGTDSNQPQHF.